This section outlines one T cell receptor (beta chain) sequence together with its context. This clonotype was recorded a few times. Its specific antigen is unknown. No quality values exist for individual bases; no much larger clone is one base distant. The protocol used for the library was 5' RACE. This sample was sequenced with an Illumina HiSeq 2500. A second PCR of roughly 7 to 12 cycles was performed with a sample-barcoded 5' primer and a J-beta primer mix. A unique molecular identifier was introduced onto each TCR beta cDNA molecule by a template-switch 5' adaptor carrying 12 random nucleotides. At least 2.5 million CDR3-containing paired-end reads were obtained from each sample. The Mint cDNA synthesis kit, primed by a TRBC-specific oligonucleotide, was used to synthesize first-strand cDNA from all RNA. All cDNA was treated with uracil-DNA glycosylase and then went through a first 18-cycle PCR with the universal primers M1SS and BC2_uni_R. The study's processing was this. Normalization of each sample was performed by random selection of 1 million high-quality reads, each carrying a distinct molecular identifier. Instead of being binned into consensus sequences, reads that shared molecular identifiers were thrown out. MiTCR, with a Q25 quality threshold and the strictest error-elimination algorithm, was used for CDR3 identification, clonotype clustering and error correction. A nonparametric unseen species model with Euler transformation was used to estimate a lower bound on total TCR beta diversity. The public reads were reanalyzed by TCRdb: fastp trimming at Q25, MiXCR alignment, in-frame beta chains only. Records with the same CDR3 protein are collapsed into one entry carrying the most frequent genes and DNA. The authors' filters were not applied to this entry. This sample comprises about 1.6 million distinct CDR3 sequences, around 35% of them detected only once. The ten largest clones add up to over 9% of the sample.

This sample was included in a study of blood T cells in healthy people across ages (dated by TCRdb to between 2015 and 2016). In terms of the full investigation: In model experiments, template switching captured about one uniquely barcoded TCR beta cDNA molecule for every two T cells. To avoid experimental bias, donors of different ages were spread randomly across the sequencing lanes. The donors were split into four age groups: young (average around 15 years), middle-aged (39), aged (62) and long-lived (about 74). Using the same blood draw, the study looked at two additional independent replicas of 1 million unique cDNA reads for two donors, one aged 18 to 30 and the other aged 80 or older. The study measured age-related changes in TCR beta repertoire diversity using deep sequencing normalized with unique cDNA molecular identifiers. Here is what the overall study found, with its caveats: Because profiling used bulk unsorted PBMCs, naive and antigen-experienced compartments could not be compared conclusively. Observed TCR beta diversity correlated strongly with the percentage of naive T cells measured by flow cytometry. Total diversity estimates from one million sequenced T cells were considered lower bounds and underestimates. As age increased, observed TCR beta diversity per million T cells dropped in a roughly linear way, and a significant reduction was already evident by age about 40. Because donor CMV infection status was unknown, age-related changes in expanded clonotypes were potentially confounded. Compared with the aged group, the long-lived group had more naive CD4+ T cells, fewer expanded clones and increased TCR diversity, a pattern suggesting age selection.

Systemically healthy Caucasian individuals from Russia, 35 to 50 in total and aged about 6 to 100 years, were included as donors. Roughly 11 milliliters of peripheral blood were drawn from each donor into EDTA-treated Vacutainer tubes. Ficoll-Paque density-gradient centrifugation was used to isolate PBMCs, with at least 6 million obtained per sample. Trizol reagent was used to extract total RNA from the PBMCs, yielding at least 5.5 micrograms per sample. For every donor, an aliquot of PBMCs went through flow cytometry to measure the percentages of naive CD45RAhigh/CD27high T cells. Taken from the germline V gene, the CDR1 and CDR2 loops are MDHEN and SYDVKM. Taken from cysteine to phenylalanine, the CDR3 has 16 residues. Here the CDR3 DNA is all that survives: 48 bases in frame from base 1. The V end gives up 5 bases and the J end 6 bases, leaving 8 bases in the junction not matched to a gene.

The chain joins TRBV28 to TRBJ2-1, with TRBD2 matching 12 junction bases. The clonotype comes from a woman younger than 45 in good health. The sample taken for sequencing was blood. The CDR3 protein: CASSLTSGSTSNEQFF. In nucleotide form, the sequence is TGTGCCAGCAGTCTGACTAGCGGGAGTACTTCCAATGAGCAGTTCTTC.